One T cell receptor beta chain is described in this entry. Its antigen is not known. These data come from a study of cytomegalovirus exposure and HLA in healthy donors. This cohort consisted of healthy bone marrow donors. PCR was performed using 60 Vbeta and 13 Jbeta primers. Repertoires were generated with immunoSEQ multiplex PCR, while TCRdb's copy carries only in-frame clones and drops some. The data contain fewer than 200,000 clones, roughly 80% of them seen just once; the ten biggest clones take up approximately 0.8%. Study results and limitations: Immune exposure data for these donors was limited to CMV serostatus. For TCR beta chains, V- and J-gene trimming was later linked to a missense DCLRE1C variant. A later analysis reported that several of the most significant clusters appeared to be linked to common viral pathogens, among them Epstein-Barr virus.

Losses at the gene ends were 3 bases for V and 12 bases for J; bases not matched to a gene: 6. The germline V gene has CDR1 SNHLY and CDR2 FYNNEI. The CDR3 contains 13 residues. The sequence came from a young woman in good health and CMV-seronegative. The material sequenced was PBMCs. The chain recombines TRBV2 with TRBJ2-3, with 10 bases that match TRBD1. Written as DNA, the CDR3 is TGTGCCAGCAGTGAGGAGGGACAGGGGCTTCAGTATTTT. Its protein is CASSEEGQGLQYF. Drawing the rest from reference TRBV2 and TRBJ2-3, the complete variable domain is EPEVTQTPSHQVTQMGQEVILRCVPISNHLYFYWYRQILGQKVEFLVSFYNNEISEKSEIFDDQFSVERPDGSNFTLKIRSTKLEDSAMYFCASSEEGQGLQYFGPGTRLTVL.